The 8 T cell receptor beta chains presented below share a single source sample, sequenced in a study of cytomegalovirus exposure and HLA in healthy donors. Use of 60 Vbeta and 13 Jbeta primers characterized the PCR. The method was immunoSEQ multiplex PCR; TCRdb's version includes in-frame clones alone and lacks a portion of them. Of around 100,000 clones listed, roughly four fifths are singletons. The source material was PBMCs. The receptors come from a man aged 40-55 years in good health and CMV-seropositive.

The CDR3 spells CYSADSGNTIYF. The DNA of the CDR3 is TGTTACTCGGCGGACTCTGGAAACACCATATATTTT. The V gene is TRBV18, the J gene TRBJ1-3; no definite D call. The germline V gene encodes CDR1 KGHSH and CDR2 LQKENI. The CDR3 consists of 12 residues.

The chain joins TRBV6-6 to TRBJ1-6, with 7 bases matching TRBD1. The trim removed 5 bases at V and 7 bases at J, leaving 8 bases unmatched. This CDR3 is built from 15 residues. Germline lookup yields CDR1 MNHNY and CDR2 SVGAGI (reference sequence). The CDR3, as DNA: TGTGCCAGCAGTCCCCAGACAGGGCTAAATTCACCCCTCCACTTT. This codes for CASSPQTGLNSPLHF.

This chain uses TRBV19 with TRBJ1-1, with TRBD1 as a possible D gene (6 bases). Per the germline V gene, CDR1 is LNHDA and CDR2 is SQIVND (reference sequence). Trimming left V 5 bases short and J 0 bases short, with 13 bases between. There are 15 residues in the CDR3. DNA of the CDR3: TGTGCCAGTAGTCCAAGGACAGCTTTGAACACTGAAGCTTTCTTT. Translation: CASSPRTALNTEAFF.

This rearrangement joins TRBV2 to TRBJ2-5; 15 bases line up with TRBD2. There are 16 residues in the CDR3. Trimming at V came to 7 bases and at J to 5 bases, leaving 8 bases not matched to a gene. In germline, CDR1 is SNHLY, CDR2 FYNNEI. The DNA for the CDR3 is TGTGCCAGCACCCGGGGACTAGCGGGAGGAGGGGAGACCCAGTACTTC. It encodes CASTRGLAGGGETQYF.

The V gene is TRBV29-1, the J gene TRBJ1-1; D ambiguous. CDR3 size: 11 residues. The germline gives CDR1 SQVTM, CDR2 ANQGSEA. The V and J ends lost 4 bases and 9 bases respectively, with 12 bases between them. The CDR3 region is CSVARRGKAFF. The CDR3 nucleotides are TGCAGCGTTGCTAGACGGGGAAAAGCTTTCTTT.

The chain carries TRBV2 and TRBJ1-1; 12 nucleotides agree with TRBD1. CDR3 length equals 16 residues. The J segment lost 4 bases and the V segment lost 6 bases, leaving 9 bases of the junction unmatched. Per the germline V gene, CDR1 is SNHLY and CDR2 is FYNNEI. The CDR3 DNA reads TGTGCCAGCAGGTGGGACAGGGGGCAGTGGGGCACTGAAGCTTTCTTT. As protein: CASRWDRGQWGTEAFF.

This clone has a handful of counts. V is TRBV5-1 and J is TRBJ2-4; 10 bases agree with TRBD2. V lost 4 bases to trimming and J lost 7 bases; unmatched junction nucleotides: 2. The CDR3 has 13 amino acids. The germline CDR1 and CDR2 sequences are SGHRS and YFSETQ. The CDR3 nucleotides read TGCGCCAGCAGCGCTAGCGGGGGCAACATTCAGTACTTC. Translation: CASSASGGNIQYF.

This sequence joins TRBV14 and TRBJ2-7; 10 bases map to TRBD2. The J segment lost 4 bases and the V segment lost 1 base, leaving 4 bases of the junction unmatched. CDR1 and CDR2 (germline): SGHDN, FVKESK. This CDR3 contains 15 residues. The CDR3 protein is CASSQATSGTYEQYF. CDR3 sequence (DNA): TGTGCCAGCAGCCAAGCAACTAGCGGGACGTACGAGCAGTACTTC. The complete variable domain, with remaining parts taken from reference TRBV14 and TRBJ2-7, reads EAGVTQFPSHSVIEKGQTVTLRCDPISGHDNLYWYRRVMGKEIKFLLHFVKESKQDESGMPNNRFLAERTGGTYSTLKVQPAELEDSGVYFCASSQATSGTYEQYFGPGTRLTVT.